The rows below give T cell receptor beta chains drawn from one sample of a study of CD4 T cells in relation to SARS-CoV-2 and coronaviruses. Sequenced by immunoSEQ multiplex PCR; TCRdb stores in-frame clones only, minus some. This table has 21,000 or so clones, less than 85% appearing once. Their specific antigens are unknown. Specimen: CD4+ T cells from PBMCs, cultured in vitro. The receptors were sampled from a human donor in good health. CDR3s include the opening cysteine and the closing phenylalanine or tryptophan. Fields, in order: V gene, D gene, J gene, clone size, CDR3 protein, CDR3 DNA. D genes are given only for firm matches. Some rows have no size entry. The others give once, few or many, or a class for an expanded clone.

V: TRBV7-9
D: -
J: TRBJ1-2
size: -
CDR3: CASSQVYGYTF
DNA: TGTGCCAGCAGTCAGGTCTATGGCTACACCTTC

V: TRBV6-6
D: -
J: TRBJ2-1
size: -
CDR3: CASSSRRVHYNEQFF
DNA: TGTGCCAGCAGTTCTCGGAGGGTACACTACAATGAGCAGTTCTTC

V: TRBV5-6
D: -
J: TRBJ2-1
size: -
CDR3: CASSRPGRWSYNEQFF
DNA: TGTGCCAGCAGCCGCCCCGGGAGATGGTCCTACAATGAGCAGTTCTTC

V: TRBV5-1
D: -
J: TRBJ1-1
size: once
CDR3: CASSFHEGAEAFF
DNA: TGCGCCAGCAGCTTCCACGAGGGCGCTGAAGCTTTCTTT

V: TRBV28
D: TRBD1
J: TRBJ2-5
size: -
CDR3: CASRERDRGEETQYF
DNA: TGTGCCAGCAGGGAAAGGGACAGGGGTGAAGAGACCCAGTACTTC

V: TRBV27
D: TRBD2
J: TRBJ2-7
size: -
CDR3: CASSYGRAYEQYF
DNA: TGTGCCAGCAGTTACGGGAGGGCCTACGAGCAGTACTTC

V: TRBV12-5
D: -
J: TRBJ2-2
size: -
CDR3: CASASGNTGELFF
DNA: TGTGCTAGTGCCAGCGGGAACACCGGGGAGCTGTTTTTT

V: TRBV2
D: TRBD2
J: TRBJ2-2
size: once
CDR3: CASRTSGTNTGELFF
DNA: TGTGCCAGCAGGACTAGCGGAACGAACACCGGGGAGCTGTTTTTT

V: TRBV10-3
D: -
J: TRBJ2-5
size: large
CDR3: CATSPEGGGETQYF
DNA: TGTGCCACCAGCCCAGAGGGGGGGGGAGAGACCCAGTACTTC

V: TRBV12-1
D: -
J: TRBJ2-7
size: -
CDR3: CATSYVYEQYF
DNA: TGTGCCACCAGTTACGTCTACGAGCAGTACTTC

V: TRBV6-6
D: TRBD1
J: TRBJ2-1
size: -
CDR3: CASSLQGAHEQFF
DNA: TGTGCCAGCAGTCTGCAGGGGGCGCATGAGCAGTTCTTC

V: TRBV24-1
D: TRBD2
J: TRBJ2-3
size: -
CDR3: CATSDWSAGEGADTQYF
DNA: TGTGCCACCAGTGATTGGTCAGCGGGAGAGGGCGCAGATACGCAGTATTTT

V: TRBV5-1
D: -
J: TRBJ2-1
size: -
CDR3: CASSTFRMSSYNEQFF
DNA: TGCGCCAGCAGCACGTTCAGGATGAGCTCCTACAATGAGCAGTTCTTC

V: TRBV11-2
D: -
J: TRBJ2-5
size: -
CDR3: CASSPGGLGQYF
DNA: TGTGCCAGCAGCCCCGGAGGGCTGGGCCAGTACTTC

V: TRBV3-1/TRBV3-2
D: TRBD2
J: TRBJ2-2
size: large
CDR3: CASRPRTSGSSWTGELFF
DNA: TGTGCCAGCAGACCTAGGACTAGCGGGAGTTCGTGGACCGGGGAGCTGTTTTTT

V: TRBV5-1
D: TRBD1
J: TRBJ1-6
size: -
CDR3: CASSLGQTGVDSPLHF
DNA: TGCGCCAGCAGCTTGGGCCAGACAGGGGTAGATTCACCCCTCCACTTT

V: TRBV19
D: -
J: TRBJ2-2
size: once
CDR3: CASSIGVIDSNTGELFF
DNA: TGTGCCAGTAGTATAGGCGTTATTGATTCGAACACCGGGGAGCTGTTTTTT

V: TRBV10-3
D: TRBD1
J: TRBJ2-3
size: -
CDR3: CAISEGTGSHGTQYF
DNA: TGTGCCATCAGTGAAGGGACAGGGTCCCACGGTACGCAGTATTTT

V: TRBV11-2
D: -
J: TRBJ2-6
size: -
CDR3: CASSLLSGANVLTF
DNA: TGTGCCAGCAGCTTACTCTCTGGGGCCAACGTCCTGACTTTC

V: TRBV7-9
D: TRBD2
J: TRBJ2-5
size: -
CDR3: CASSRGEGSRETQYF
DNA: TGTGCCAGCAGCCGAGGGGAGGGGAGTCGGGAGACCCAGTACTTC

V: TRBV24-1
D: TRBD1
J: TRBJ1-2
size: -
CDR3: CATSDSGTANYGYTF
DNA: TGTGCCACCAGTGACTCCGGGACAGCAAACTATGGCTACACCTTC

V: TRBV6-5
D: -
J: TRBJ2-7
size: -
CDR3: CASWDIRTGSYEQYF
DNA: TGTGCCAGCTGGGACATACGAACGGGAAGCTACGAGCAGTACTTC

V: TRBV19
D: TRBD2
J: TRBJ2-1
size: -
CDR3: CASSIGGTSGTREQFF
DNA: TGTGCCAGTAGTATAGGCGGGACTAGCGGGACGCGTGAGCAGTTCTTC

V: TRBV19
D: -
J: TRBJ2-7
size: -
CDR3: CASSVQGGYEQYF
DNA: TGTGCCAGTAGTGTTCAGGGAGGCTACGAGCAGTACTTC

V: TRBV3-1/TRBV3-2
D: TRBD1
J: TRBJ1-6
size: few
CDR3: CASSQTRQGLYSPLHF
DNA: TGTGCCAGCAGCCAAACCCGACAGGGTCTCTATTCACCCCTCCACTTT

V: TRBV29-1
D: -
J: TRBJ2-1
size: -
CDR3: CSVEPAEVYNEQFF
DNA: TGCAGCGTTGAACCGGCGGAGGTATACAATGAGCAGTTCTTC

V: TRBV25-1
D: -
J: TRBJ2-1
size: -
CDR3: CASSVEASVNNEQFF
DNA: TGTGCCAGCAGTGTTGAAGCTAGCGTCAACAATGAGCAGTTCTTC

V: TRBV5-5
D: TRBD1
J: TRBJ1-1
size: -
CDR3: CASSLTGGSNTEAFF
DNA: TGTGCCAGCAGCTTAACAGGGGGAAGTAACACTGAAGCTTTCTTT

V: TRBV19
D: -
J: TRBJ2-5
size: -
CDR3: CASSILTGETQYF
DNA: TGTGCCAGTAGTATTTTAACAGGAGAGACCCAGTACTTC

V: TRBV19
D: TRBD2
J: TRBJ2-1
size: -
CDR3: CASSMVVAGGPGFF
DNA: TGTGCCAGTAGTATGGTTGTAGCGGGAGGGCCGGGGTTCTTC

V: TRBV4-1
D: TRBD1
J: TRBJ2-1
size: -
CDR3: CASSQGTAHNEQFF
DNA: TGCGCCAGCAGCCAGGGGACAGCTCACAATGAGCAGTTCTTC

V: TRBV6-1
D: -
J: TRBJ1-1
size: large
CDR3: CASSEQGGTEAFF
DNA: TGTGCCAGCAGTGAACAGGGAGGGACTGAAGCTTTCTTT

V: TRBV19
D: -
J: TRBJ1-6
size: -
CDR3: CASKEQGYSPLHF
DNA: TGTGCCAGTAAGGAGCAGGGGTATTCACCCCTCCACTTT

V: TRBV6-1
D: -
J: TRBJ1-4
size: -
CDR3: CASSEGRGRGYEKLFF
DNA: TGTGCCAGCAGTGAAGGGAGGGGTAGGGGGTATGAAAAACTGTTTTTT

V: TRBV2
D: -
J: TRBJ1-5
size: -
CDR3: CASSENSGFNNQPQHF
DNA: TGTGCCAGCAGTGAGAACTCAGGGTTCAACAATCAGCCCCAGCATTTT

V: TRBV15
D: TRBD2
J: TRBJ2-2
size: -
CDR3: CATSRRSGSGYGGELFF
DNA: TGTGCCACCAGCAGACGTAGCGGGAGCGGGTATGGCGGGGAGCTGTTTTTT

V: TRBV6-5
D: -
J: TRBJ2-2
size: -
CDR3: CASSVTANTGELFF
DNA: TGTGCCAGCAGCGTGACAGCGAACACCGGGGAGCTGTTTTTT

V: TRBV29-1
D: TRBD1
J: TRBJ1-1
size: -
CDR3: CSVEDTQSGQGGTEAFF
DNA: TGCAGCGTTGAAGATACCCAAAGTGGACAGGGAGGCACTGAAGCTTTCTTT

V: TRBV9
D: -
J: TRBJ2-5
size: once
CDR3: CASSPQTGMLYVETQYF
DNA: TGTGCCAGCAGCCCTCAGACCGGGATGCTGTACGTAGAGACCCAGTACTTC

V: TRBV30
D: TRBD1
J: TRBJ1-2
size: -
CDR3: CAWSVRGPSRGGYTF
DNA: TGTGCCTGGAGTGTCAGGGGGCCATCCCGGGGCGGCTACACCTTC

V: TRBV25-1
D: -
J: TRBJ1-1
size: few
CDR3: CASSSSNTEAFF
DNA: TGTGCCAGCAGCTCAAGTAACACTGAAGCTTTCTTT